The clone carrying this T cell receptor (beta chain) was recorded many times. The antigen is unknown. Molecular barcoded adaptors covering alpha/delta and beta/gamma chains were used on 400 ng RNA. TCRdb ran MiXCR on the reads and lists one entry per CDR3 protein. The sample yields 35,000 to 40,000 distinct CDR3 sequences, approximately 13% seen once. This sample was taken from a study of read filtering for tumor transcriptome and immune sequencing. Background on the study: 8 or 9 patients were R-ISS I, some 16 were R-ISS II, 6 or 7 were R-ISS III.

General observations from the study: IR-seq and RNA-seq agreed better without single-read clonotypes. Single-read clonotypes: 80% to 90% of IR-seq clonotypes (about 3.5% of reads), 74.6% of RNA-seq clonotypes (under 50% of reads).

The sequenced material came from a population of CD138-negative cells sorted from bone marrow. The receptor comes from a donor at least 40 years old with multiple myeloma.

CDR3 nucleotide sequence: TGTGCCAGCTCACCACACGAGGCAGGGCAGGGCAACGAGCAGTACTTC. Translating it yields CASSPHEAGQGNEQYF. The J gene is TRBJ2-7, the V gene TRBV18; perhaps TRBD1 as D (5 bases). The CDR3 covers 16 residues. The V gene lost 1 base and the J gene lost 5 bases, with 18 bases spanning the gap. From germline, CDR1 is KGHSH and CDR2 LQKENI.